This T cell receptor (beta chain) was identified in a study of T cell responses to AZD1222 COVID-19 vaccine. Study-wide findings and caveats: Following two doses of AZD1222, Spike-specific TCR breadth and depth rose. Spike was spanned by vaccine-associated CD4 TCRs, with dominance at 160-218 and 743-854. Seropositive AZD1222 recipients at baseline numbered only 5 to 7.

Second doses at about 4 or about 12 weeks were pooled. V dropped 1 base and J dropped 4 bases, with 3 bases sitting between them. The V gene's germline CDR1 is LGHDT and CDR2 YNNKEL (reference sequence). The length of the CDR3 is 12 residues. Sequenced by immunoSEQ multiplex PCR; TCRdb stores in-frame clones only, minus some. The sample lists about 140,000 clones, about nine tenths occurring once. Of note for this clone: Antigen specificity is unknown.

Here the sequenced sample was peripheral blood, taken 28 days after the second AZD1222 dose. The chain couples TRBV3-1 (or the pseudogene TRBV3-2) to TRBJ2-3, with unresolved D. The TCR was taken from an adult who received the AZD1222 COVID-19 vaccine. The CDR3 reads CASSQVADTQYF. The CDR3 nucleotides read TGTGCCAGCAGCCAAGTTGCAGATACGCAGTATTTT.